This record looks at one TCR beta chain sequence and its context. Antigen unknown. Every patient was untreated before thyroid surgery. This entry belongs to a study of metastatic and nonmetastatic thyroid tumors. For the study at large: Across peripheral blood and tumor or nodule tissue samples taken from malignant and benign thyroid patients, the repertoires were compared with one another.

With MiXCR, TCRdb called clones anew from the PCR reads. The table lists tens of thousands of clones, around 15% of them singletons. The germline V gene has CDR1 SGDLS and CDR2 YYNGEE. The V and J ends lost 3 bases and 5 bases, in that order; junction bases with no gene match: 3. The CDR3 is made up of 14 amino acids. Points from the study as a whole: According to reports, the diversity of TCR beta was significantly higher in malignant thyroid tumors than in benign nodules, and this held in both blood and tumor samples.

The TCR comes from a female donor with papillary thyroid cancer or a benign thyroid nodule (not recorded which). Some clones in this sample may be carry-over from other donors' samples. The V and J genes are TRBV9 and TRBJ2-3, with TRBD2 identical over 10 bases. Sequenced: blood. CDR3 coding DNA: TGTGCCAGCAGCGCAAGGACTAGCGGAGATACGCAGTATTTT. This translates into CASSARTSGDTQYF. The whole variable domain, remainder taken from reference TRBV9 and TRBJ2-3, is DSGVTQTPKHLITATGQRVTLRCSPRSGDLSVYWYQQSLDQGLQFLIQYYNGEERAKGNILERFSAQQFPDLHSELNLSSLELGDSALYFCASSARTSGDTQYFGPGTRLTVL.